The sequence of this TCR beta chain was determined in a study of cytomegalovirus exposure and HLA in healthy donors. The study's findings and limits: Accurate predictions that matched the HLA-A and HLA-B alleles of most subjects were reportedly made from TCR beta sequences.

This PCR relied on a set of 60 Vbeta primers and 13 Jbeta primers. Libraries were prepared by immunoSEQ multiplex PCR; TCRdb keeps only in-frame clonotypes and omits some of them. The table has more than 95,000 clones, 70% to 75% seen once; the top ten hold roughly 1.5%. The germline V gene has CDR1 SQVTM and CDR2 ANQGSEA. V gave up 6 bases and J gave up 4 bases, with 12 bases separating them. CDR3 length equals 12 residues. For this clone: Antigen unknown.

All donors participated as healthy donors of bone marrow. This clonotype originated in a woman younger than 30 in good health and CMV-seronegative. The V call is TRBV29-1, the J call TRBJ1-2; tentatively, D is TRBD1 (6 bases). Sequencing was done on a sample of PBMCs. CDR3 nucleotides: TGCAGCGTCGAACAGGGTGGCTATGGCTACACCTTC. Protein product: CSVEQGGYGYTF. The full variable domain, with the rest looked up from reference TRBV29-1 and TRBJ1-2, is SAVISQKPSRDICQRGTSLTIQCQVDSQVTMMFWYRQQPGQSLTLIATANQGSEATYESGFVIDKFPISRPNLTFSTLTVSNMSPEDSSIYLCSVEQGGYGYTFGSGTRLTVV.